Listed below are T cell receptor beta chains from one sample, sequenced in a study of Ad26.COV2.S vaccination and SARS-CoV-2 variants. TCRdb's table, derived via immunoSEQ multiplex PCR, lists solely in-frame clones and lacks some. The data show 240,000 or so clones, roughly 88% seen once. The sample here was peripheral blood, taken in a trial of Ad26.COV2.S vaccine versus placebo. Source of these receptors: a person aged 18-65 years who received the Ad26.COV2.S COVID-19 vaccine or a placebo. Both conserved end residues are part of each CDR3. D genes are given only for firm matches. Clone size is given for some rows only: seen once, a few or many times, or a class if the clone is expanded.

v_gene: TRBV12-3/TRBV12-4; j_gene: TRBJ2-2; d_gene: .; abundance: .; CDR3nt: TGTGCCAGCAGTGCAGAGAACACCGGGGAGCTGTTTTTT; CDR3aa: CASSAENTGELFF
v_gene: TRBV6-6; j_gene: TRBJ1-2; d_gene: TRBD1; abundance: once; CDR3nt: TGTGCCAGCAGTTACTCTACAGGGACAGTCTATGGCTACACCTTC; CDR3aa: CASSYSTGTVYGYTF
v_gene: TRBV2; j_gene: TRBJ1-1; d_gene: .; abundance: .; CDR3nt: TGTGCCAGCAGTAGGAGCAGCCTGAACACTGAAGCTTTCTTT; CDR3aa: CASSRSSLNTEAFF
v_gene: TRBV27; j_gene: TRBJ1-2; d_gene: .; abundance: .; CDR3nt: TGTGCCAGCAGTTTAAACGGAGGCTATGGCTACACCTTC; CDR3aa: CASSLNGGYGYTF
v_gene: TRBV7-7; j_gene: TRBJ1-5; d_gene: .; abundance: .; CDR3nt: TGTGCTGTAAGCGGGGTCCAGCCCCAGCATTTT; CDR3aa: CAVSGVQPQHF
v_gene: TRBV11-2; j_gene: TRBJ1-1; d_gene: .; abundance: .; CDR3nt: TGTGCCAGCAGCCATACACCGAACACTGAAGCTTTCTTT; CDR3aa: CASSHTPNTEAFF
v_gene: TRBV5-6; j_gene: TRBJ1-5; d_gene: TRBD1; abundance: .; CDR3nt: TGTGCCAGCAGCTTGGGCAGGGGGAGCAATCAGCCCCAGCATTTT; CDR3aa: CASSLGRGSNQPQHF
v_gene: TRBV19; j_gene: TRBJ2-7; d_gene: .; abundance: .; CDR3nt: TGTGCCAGTAGTATAGGTGGGGACGAGCAGTACTTC; CDR3aa: CASSIGGDEQYF
v_gene: TRBV19; j_gene: TRBJ2-7; d_gene: TRBD2; abundance: .; CDR3nt: TGTGCCAGTAGTCCGTCGGGACTAGCGGGAGTCCACGAGCAGTACTTC; CDR3aa: CASSPSGLAGVHEQYF
v_gene: TRBV11-1; j_gene: TRBJ2-7; d_gene: .; abundance: .; CDR3nt: TGTGCCAGCAGCTTCAGAGGGATGCTGTACTTC; CDR3aa: CASSFRGMLYF
v_gene: TRBV10-2; j_gene: TRBJ1-1; d_gene: .; abundance: .; CDR3nt: TGCGCCAGCAGTGAGTCGAAGGGGACTGAAGCTTTCTTT; CDR3aa: CASSESKGTEAFF
v_gene: TRBV5-1; j_gene: TRBJ2-3; d_gene: TRBD2; abundance: .; CDR3nt: TGCGCCAGCGGACCGGCTAGCGGGGCCACAGATACGCAGTATTTT; CDR3aa: CASGPASGATDTQYF
v_gene: TRBV9; j_gene: TRBJ2-7; d_gene: TRBD2; abundance: few; CDR3nt: TGTGCCAGCAGCGTAGCAGGGAGGGGTTACGAGCAGTACTTC; CDR3aa: CASSVAGRGYEQYF
v_gene: TRBV4-3; j_gene: TRBJ2-5; d_gene: .; abundance: few; CDR3nt: TGCGCCAGCAGCGCCGGGGGAATCCAAGAGACCCAGTACTTC; CDR3aa: CASSAGGIQETQYF
v_gene: TRBV3-1/TRBV3-2; j_gene: TRBJ1-6; d_gene: .; abundance: .; CDR3nt: TGTGCCAGCAGCCAGAATCGGGACATAGGAAGATCACCCCTCCACTTT; CDR3aa: CASSQNRDIGRSPLHF
v_gene: TRBV15; j_gene: TRBJ2-1; d_gene: TRBD2; abundance: once; CDR3nt: TGTGCCACCAGCAGGCGGGGGGCGACCTACAATGAGCAGTTCTTC; CDR3aa: CATSRRGATYNEQFF
v_gene: TRBV5-1; j_gene: TRBJ1-1; d_gene: TRBD1; abundance: .; CDR3nt: TGCGCCAGCAGCGGGAGGCCCGGGACAGCAAACACTGAAGCTTTCTTT; CDR3aa: CASSGRPGTANTEAFF
v_gene: TRBV9; j_gene: TRBJ2-1; d_gene: .; abundance: .; CDR3nt: TGTGCCAGCAGCGCGGACCAAAAGCAGTTCTTC; CDR3aa: CASSADQKQFF
v_gene: TRBV3-1/TRBV3-2; j_gene: TRBJ1-5; d_gene: .; abundance: .; CDR3nt: TGTGCCAGCAGCCAAGTGGCGGGGAACAATCAGCCCCAGCATTTT; CDR3aa: CASSQVAGNNQPQHF
v_gene: TRBV4-3; j_gene: TRBJ1-2; d_gene: TRBD1; abundance: .; CDR3nt: TGCGCCAGCAGCCAAGATTTGGGGACAGGGCCCCCATTCTATGGCTACACCTTC; CDR3aa: CASSQDLGTGPPFYGYTF
v_gene: TRBV11-2; j_gene: TRBJ1-4; d_gene: .; abundance: .; CDR3nt: TGTGCCAGCAGTTACAGGGCTGCAACTAATGAAAAACTGTTTTTT; CDR3aa: CASSYRAATNEKLFF
v_gene: TRBV6-4; j_gene: TRBJ2-2; d_gene: .; abundance: .; CDR3nt: TGTGCCAGCAGTTCAGTGGGAGGTAGCACCGGGGAGCTGTTTTTT; CDR3aa: CASSSVGGSTGELFF
v_gene: TRBV9; j_gene: TRBJ2-2; d_gene: TRBD1; abundance: .; CDR3nt: TGTGCCAGCACCATGACAGGGGGCAGCACCGGGGAGCTGTTTTTT; CDR3aa: CASTMTGGSTGELFF
v_gene: TRBV6-5; j_gene: TRBJ2-7; d_gene: .; abundance: .; CDR3nt: TGTGCCAGCAGAAGGAACCCGGGGGCCTCCTACGAGCAGTACTTC; CDR3aa: CASRRNPGASYEQYF
v_gene: TRBV19; j_gene: TRBJ2-7; d_gene: .; abundance: .; CDR3nt: TGTGCCAGTAGTATACACAGGGATGGAAACGAGCAGTACTTC; CDR3aa: CASSIHRDGNEQYF
v_gene: TRBV5-1; j_gene: TRBJ2-5; d_gene: .; abundance: .; CDR3nt: TGCGCCAGCAGCTTGGGAGTCCAAGAGACCCAGTACTTC; CDR3aa: CASSLGVQETQYF
v_gene: TRBV5-5; j_gene: TRBJ2-2; d_gene: TRBD1; abundance: .; CDR3nt: TGTGCCAGCAGCCCAGGGGCAGGGGGCAACACCGGGGAGCTGTTTTTT; CDR3aa: CASSPGAGGNTGELFF
v_gene: TRBV19; j_gene: TRBJ2-3; d_gene: TRBD1; abundance: .; CDR3nt: TGTGCCAGTACTAGGGACAGCGCAGATACGCAGTATTTT; CDR3aa: CASTRDSADTQYF
v_gene: TRBV6-4; j_gene: TRBJ1-1; d_gene: TRBD1; abundance: .; CDR3nt: TGTGCCAGCAGTGATGAGACAGGGGATTCCATGAACACTGAAGCTTTCTTT; CDR3aa: CASSDETGDSMNTEAFF
v_gene: TRBV9; j_gene: TRBJ2-7; d_gene: .; abundance: .; CDR3nt: TGTGCCAGCAGCGTAGGGGCCACCTACGAGCAGTACTTC; CDR3aa: CASSVGATYEQYF
v_gene: TRBV4-2; j_gene: TRBJ1-4; d_gene: .; abundance: .; CDR3nt: TGTGCCAGTTCATTAACCCCGGCTAGTAATGAAAAACTGTTTTTT; CDR3aa: CASSLTPASNEKLFF
v_gene: TRBV6-6; j_gene: TRBJ2-5; d_gene: TRBD2; abundance: .; CDR3nt: TGTGCCAGCAGTTACGGTGCGGGGGGGTCTTCAGAGACCCAGTACTTC; CDR3aa: CASSYGAGGSSETQYF
v_gene: TRBV6-1; j_gene: TRBJ2-7; d_gene: TRBD2; abundance: .; CDR3nt: TGTGCCAGCAGTGACCTAGCGGGGGGCCCTTACGAGCAGTACTTC; CDR3aa: CASSDLAGGPYEQYF
v_gene: TRBV14; j_gene: TRBJ1-4; d_gene: TRBD1; abundance: .; CDR3nt: TGTGCCAGCAGGTCGACAGGGAATGAAAAACTGTTTTTT; CDR3aa: CASRSTGNEKLFF
v_gene: TRBV6-6; j_gene: TRBJ2-3; d_gene: .; abundance: .; CDR3nt: TGTGCCAGCAGTCGAACCCCTAGCAGAAGCACAGATACGCAGTATTTT; CDR3aa: CASSRTPSRSTDTQYF
v_gene: TRBV25-1; j_gene: TRBJ1-1; d_gene: .; abundance: .; CDR3nt: TGTGCCAGCAGTGAGCGCACTGAAGCTTTCTTT; CDR3aa: CASSERTEAFF
v_gene: TRBV18; j_gene: TRBJ2-2; d_gene: .; abundance: .; CDR3nt: TGTGCCAGCTCACCTCTGCCTGGGAACACCGGGGAGCTGTTTTTT; CDR3aa: CASSPLPGNTGELFF
v_gene: TRBV6-6; j_gene: TRBJ1-4; d_gene: .; abundance: .; CDR3nt: TGTGCCAGCAGTTCCCAGACAGTGAATAATGAAAAACTGTTTTTT; CDR3aa: CASSSQTVNNEKLFF
v_gene: TRBV27; j_gene: TRBJ1-1; d_gene: TRBD1; abundance: once; CDR3nt: TGTGCCAGCAGTTCCGGACAGGGCGGATGGGGCACTGAAGCTTTCTTT; CDR3aa: CASSSGQGGWGTEAFF
v_gene: TRBV28; j_gene: TRBJ1-5; d_gene: .; abundance: .; CDR3nt: TGTGCCAGCAGTTTAGTAGGGTCCCACGATCAGCCCCAGCATTTT; CDR3aa: CASSLVGSHDQPQHF
v_gene: TRBV10-3; j_gene: TRBJ2-1; d_gene: TRBD1; abundance: .; CDR3nt: TGTGCCATCAGTGACCGGGACAGGGGGCTTAATGAGCAGTTCTTC; CDR3aa: CAISDRDRGLNEQFF